These 20 T cell receptor beta chains share one sample of origin, sequenced in a study of human T cells and chemical hapten exposure. For the library, individual cDNA molecules each received unique molecular identifiers. TCRdb passed the reads through MiXCR, listing each CDR3 protein once. The table shows about 3,500 distinct CDR3 sequences, with around 52% occurring only once. Treatment given: therapeutic diphenylcyclopropenone sensitization with weekly scalp DPC. Sequences were derived from whole blood, sampled before DPC sensitization or 2, 6, or about 24 weeks after (not recorded which). These receptors were taken from an adult with alopecia areata. Some clones in this sample may be carry-over from other donors' samples. This table probably holds off-target reads from a library built for another chain.

The chain employs TRBV29-1 and TRBJ2-3; TRBD2 aligns across 11 bases. This CDR3 spans 12 amino acids. Trimming at V came to 6 bases and at J to 6 bases, leaving 2 bases not matched to a gene. Germline V gene lookup returns CDR1 SQVTM and CDR2 ANQGSEA. In DNA form, the CDR3 reads TGCAGCGTCTCTAGCGGGGGGGATACGCAGTATTTT. Protein product: CSVSSGGDTQYF.

Only a few counts were recorded for this clonotype. V is TRBV3-1 and J is TRBJ2-7; no definite D call. The CDR3 has 17 residues. Germline V CDR1 and CDR2: LGHDT, YNNKEL (reference sequence). Trimming left V 1 base short and J 4 bases short, with 20 bases between. The DNA of the CDR3 is TGTGCCAGCAGCCAAGCCTTCGACGGATACCTACAGTACGAGCAGTACTTC. This codes for CASSQAFDGYLQYEQYF.

V usage is TRBV5-1 and J usage is TRBJ2-5, with 11 nucleotides matching TRBD2. The CDR3 covers 16 residues. The J segment lost 1 base and the V segment lost 2 bases, leaving 4 bases of the junction unmatched. Per the germline V gene, CDR1 is SGHRS and CDR2 is YFSETQ. The CDR3 DNA is TGCGCCAGCAGCTTCCCTAGCGGGGGGATCCAAGAGACCCAGTACTTC. Translation gives CASSFPSGGIQETQYF.

This chain uses TRBV10-3 with TRBJ1-5; TRBD1 might be the D (5 bases). Germline CDR1 ENHRY, CDR2 SYGVKD. V shed 3 bases and J shed 0 bases, with 9 bases lying between them. This CDR3 is 15 amino acids long. The CDR3 bases are TGTGCCATCAGTGAATGGGGGTATAGCAATCAGCCCCAGCATTTT. Translating it yields CAISEWGYSNQPQHF.

V and J are TRBV29-1 and TRBJ2-7; D is perhaps TRBD1 (5 bases). The ends were cut back, 6 bases at V and 2 bases at J, with 11 bases in the middle. There are 12 residues in the CDR3. The germline V gene has CDR1 SQVTM and CDR2 ANQGSEA. The CDR3 sequence is CSVYDRAYEQYF. DNA for the CDR3: TGCAGCGTATACGACAGAGCCTACGAGCAGTACTTC.

The rearrangement joins TRBV5-5 to TRBJ2-6; TRBD2 aligns across 7 bases. The CDR3 runs 21 residues. CDR1 and CDR2 from the germline V gene are SGHKS and YYEKEE (reference sequence). The trim removed 2 bases at V and 0 bases at J, leaving 17 bases unmatched. In nucleotides, the CDR3 is TGTGCCAGCAGCTTTGTTGCTGGGCTTAGCGGGTTCATCTCTGGGGCCAACGTCCTGACTTTC. It yields the protein CASSFVAGLSGFISGANVLTF.

V is TRBV11-1 and J is TRBJ2-1; D is possibly TRBD2 (6 bases). Germline lookup yields CDR1 SGHAT and CDR2 FQDESV (reference sequence). This CDR3 has 15 residues. V was clipped by 1 base and J by 7 bases, with 14 bases between them. CDR3 nucleotides: TGTGCCAGCAGCTTAGGGCAGGGAGGTATGAATGAGCAGTTCTTC. It yields the protein CASSLGQGGMNEQFF.

This chain links TRBV18 with TRBJ2-4; possibly TRBD1 or TRBD2 for D (6 bases each). The CDR3 has 17 residues. V gave up 3 bases and J gave up 8 bases, with 23 bases separating them. Germline CDR1 is KGHSH and CDR2 is LQKENI. The CDR3: CASSPWMGGEGIHIQYF. DNA of the CDR3: TGTGCCAGCTCACCGTGGATGGGGGGCGAAGGGATTCACATTCAGTACTTC.

V and J are TRBV7-9 and TRBJ2-3; 10 nucleotides match TRBD2. The CDR3 loop spans 16 amino acids. The ends lost 2 bases at V and 5 bases at J; junction bases unmatched: 7. Germline-derived CDR1 and CDR2 are SEHNR and FQNEAQ (reference sequence). The chain's CDR3 is CASSLTLAGAEDTQYF. The DNA of the CDR3 is TGTGCCAGCAGCTTAACCCTAGCGGGGGCGGAAGATACGCAGTATTTT.

The V gene is TRBV7-3, the J gene TRBJ2-3; 14 nucleotides match TRBD2. The germline V gene encodes CDR1 SGHTA and CDR2 FQGTGA. The V and J ends lost 3 bases and 3 bases, in that order; junction bases with no gene match: 5. The CDR3 loop spans 17 amino acids. CDR3 loop: CASSFRLAGGPTDTQYF. For the CDR3, the DNA is TGTGCCAGCAGCTTCAGACTAGCGGGGGGGCCAACAGATACGCAGTATTTT.

The chain recombines TRBV18 with TRBJ1-1; D possibly corresponds to TRBD1 (6 bases). The CDR3 contains 13 residues. With 2 bases removed from V and 8 bases from J, the gap between germline ends came to 12 bases. Germline CDR1 KGHSH, CDR2 LQKENI. The CDR3 region is CASSPGQTWEAFF. Here the CDR3 DNA reads TGTGCCAGCTCACCAGGACAGACCTGGGAAGCTTTCTTT.

The gene calls are TRBV7-8 and TRBJ1-2, with 7 bases fitting TRBD1. CDR3 length: 17 amino acids. CDR1 and CDR2 (germline): SGHVS, FQNEAQ. The J segment lost 5 bases and the V segment lost 3 bases, leaving 15 bases of the junction unmatched. The chain's CDR3 is CASSLSQTGTDYYGYTF. The CDR3 region has the DNA TGTGCCAGCAGCTTGTCCCAGACCGGGACAGACTATTATGGCTACACCTTC.

The chain joins TRBV5-1 to TRBJ1-4, with a weak D call TRBD1 (5 bases). V dropped 3 bases and J dropped 4 bases, with 10 bases sitting between them. Germline V lookup: CDR1 SGHRS, CDR2 YFSETQ. The CDR3 contains 14 residues. CDR3 bases: TGCGCCAGCAGCTCGGGACGGGATAATGAAAAACTGTTTTTT. The encoded protein is CASSSGRDNEKLFF.

This clonotype turned up a few times. The V call is TRBV28, the J call TRBJ2-3, with TRBD2 as a possible D gene (6 bases). The germline gives CDR1 MDHEN, CDR2 SYDVKM. The ends were cut back, 5 bases at V and 10 bases at J, with 19 bases in the middle. The CDR3 has 14 residues. The CDR3 DNA sequence: TGTGCCAGCAGTGGGGGGACCCGCCACCGGGCGCAGTATTTT. Its translation is CASSGGTRHRAQYF.

This clonotype was counted only a few times. J is TRBJ1-5 and V is TRBV2; 7 bases align to TRBD1. Germline V gene data show CDR1 as SNHLY and CDR2 as FYNNEI. This CDR3 comprises 12 residues. V gave up 6 bases and J gave up 4 bases; unmatched junction bases: 0. CDR3 region: CASRDRNQPQHF. For the CDR3, the DNA is TGTGCCAGCAGGGACAGGAATCAGCCCCAGCATTTT.

The chain is built from TRBV2 and TRBJ2-5; possibly TRBD2 for D (5 bases). Germline loops: CDR1 SNHLY, CDR2 FYNNEI. The CDR3 runs 13 residues. V lost 4 bases to trimming and J lost 2 bases, with 8 bases between them. The CDR3 nucleotides are TGTGCCAGCAGTGGGACTTATCAAGAGACCCAGTACTTC. It codes for CASSGTYQETQYF.

This clonotype was picked up a small number of times. The chain employs TRBV2 and TRBJ2-7; D call uncertain. CDR1 is SNHLY, CDR2 FYNNEI, per germline. Trimming removed 8 bases at V and 2 bases at J, with 10 bases between. There are 12 residues in the CDR3. The CDR3 nucleotides are TGTGCCAGCTTGCCCCCCACCTACGAGCAGTACTTC. Its translation: CASLPPTYEQYF.

Comments on this clonotype: The limits of the CDR3 on the DNA are not certain, so only TCRdb's listed CDR3 is given. This chain connects TRBV7-2 to TRBJ2-4; TRBD1, as called in the table, went unchecked against the DNA. The CDR3 region is 13 residues in length, termini included. From germline, CDR1 is SGHTA and CDR2 FQGNSA. The CDR3 region is CASSFAGGAISHF.

This chain joins TRBV3-1 and TRBJ2-7, with 9 bases matching TRBD1. V gave up 0 bases and J gave up 6 bases; unmatched junction bases: 3. Germline lookup yields CDR1 LGHDT and CDR2 YNNKEL (reference sequence). This CDR3 has 14 amino acids. The CDR3: CASSQEGQGSEQYF. CDR3 in DNA: TGTGCCAGCAGCCAAGAGGGACAGGGATCCGAGCAGTACTTC.

V and J are TRBV11-2 and TRBJ2-6; no definite D call. The CDR3 extends over 15 amino acids. Germline V gives CDR1 SGHAT, CDR2 FQNNGV. V lost 6 bases to trimming and J lost 2 bases, with 11 bases between them. The CDR3 loop reads CASSMWAAGANVLTF. CDR3 DNA: TGTGCCAGCAGTATGTGGGCAGCTGGGGCCAACGTCCTGACTTTC.